A single sample gave rise to the 25 T cell receptor beta chains below, sequenced in a study of blood T cell repertoires in COVID-19. Sequencing used immunoSEQ multiplex PCR; TCRdb keeps in-frame clones, though not all of them. Of about 49,000 clones listed, less than 90% are singletons. The sequenced sample was peripheral blood. The receptors were sampled from a human donor in a cohort sampled during active COVID-19.

The chain joins TRBV30 to TRBJ2-7; 7 bases are shared with TRBD1. The CDR3 totals 13 residues. Germline V gives CDR1 GTSNPN, CDR2 SVGIG (reference sequence). V lost 7 bases and J lost 3; bases outside the gene matches: 9. The CDR3 is CAYQLGQVYEQYF. CDR3 DNA: TGTGCCTACCAACTTGGACAGGTCTACGAGCAGTACTTC.

The J gene is TRBJ1-2, the V gene TRBV3-1 (or the pseudogene TRBV3-2); D might be TRBD1 (6 bases). Germline V gene sequence: CDR1 LGHDT, CDR2 YNNKEL (reference sequence). Trimming shortened V by 2 bases and J by 3 bases, and 7 bases separated the two germline ends. This CDR3 has 13 residues. CDR3 sequence reads: CASSQRTDYGYTF. The CDR3, as DNA: TGTGCCAGCAGCCAAAGGACAGACTATGGCTACACCTTC.

This clone was recorded once. The chain joins TRBV13 to TRBJ2-1, with D perhaps matching TRBD1 (5 bases). The CDR3 covers 15 residues. V gave up 6 bases and J gave up 10 bases, with 22 bases separating them. Germline lookup yields CDR1 PRHDT and CDR2 FYEKMQ (reference sequence). The CDR3 here is CASRQYGARYEEQFF. The CDR3 DNA reads as TGTGCCAGCAGGCAATATGGGGCTAGGTACGAGGAGCAGTTCTTC.

V is TRBV4-2 and J is TRBJ2-1; D is perhaps TRBD2 (5 bases). V was cut by 1 base and J by 8 bases, with 12 bases left in between. The CDR3 is 14 amino acids. CDR1 LGHNA and CDR2 YNFKEQ come from the germline V gene. The CDR3 spells CASSQGYVSDEQFF. The CDR3 DNA reads as TGTGCCAGCAGCCAAGGTTACGTTAGCGATGAGCAGTTCTTC.

The chain uses TRBV30 and TRBJ2-7; 9 nucleotides line up with TRBD1. This CDR3 has 14 amino acids. Germline V gene data show CDR1 as GTSNPN and CDR2 as SVGIG (reference sequence). Trimming took 0 bases from V and 2 from J; bases not matched to a gene: 2. The CDR3 loop is CAWSVGTGTYEQYF. CDR3 nucleotides: TGTGCCTGGAGTGTGGGGACAGGGACCTACGAGCAGTACTTC.

The V and J genes are TRBV7-9 and TRBJ2-2; D is perhaps TRBD1 (6 bases). Trimming cost V 0 bases and J 1 base, with 9 bases left between them. The germline CDR1 and CDR2 sequences are SEHNR and FQNEAQ (reference sequence). CDR3 length: 16 residues. The CDR3, as DNA: TGTGCCAGCAGCTTAGCGGGCAGGGGGAACACCGGGGAGCTGTTTTTT. It is translated as CASSLAGRGNTGELFF.

This chain uses TRBV20-1 with TRBJ2-3; a weak D match, TRBD2 (6 bases). Germline V gene lookup returns CDR1 DFQATT and CDR2 SNEGSKA (reference sequence). The CDR3 length is 11 residues. Trimming shortened V by 3 bases and J by 6 bases, and 7 bases separated the two germline ends. CDR3 residues: CSASRGDTQYF. The CDR3, as DNA: TGCAGTGCTAGCCGGGGGGATACGCAGTATTTT.

V is TRBV9 and J is TRBJ2-5; 8 bases agree with TRBD1. Losses at the gene ends were 4 bases for V and 3 bases for J; bases not matched to a gene: 5. Germline loops: CDR1 SGDLS, CDR2 YYNGEE. This CDR3 region has 14 residues. CDR3 protein: CASSPLQGEETQYF. In DNA, the CDR3 is TGTGCCAGCAGCCCCTTACAGGGGGAAGAGACCCAGTACTTC.

This clone was observed a handful of times. The rearrangement uses TRBV5-4 and TRBJ2-4; the match to TRBD1 covers 7 bases. CDR3 length: 16 amino acids. V shed 4 bases and J 3 bases; nucleotides not matched to a gene: 10. Germline assignment: CDR1 SGHNT and CDR2 YYREEE (reference sequence). This CDR3 is CASSERDRAGKNIQYF. CDR3 bases: TGTGCCAGCAGCGAACGAGACAGGGCCGGCAAAAACATTCAGTACTTC.

The chain is built from TRBV3-1 (or the pseudogene TRBV3-2) and TRBJ2-1, with 8 nucleotides matching TRBD2. CDR3 length equals 16 residues. CDR1 and CDR2 from the germline V gene are LGHDT and YNNKEL (reference sequence). Trimming at V came to 4 bases and at J to 4 bases, leaving 9 bases not matched to a gene. CDR3 region: CASSPPGSGVYNEQFF. The CDR3 DNA follows: TGTGCCAGCAGCCCCCCTGGTAGCGGGGTTTACAATGAGCAGTTCTTC.

This clone was picked up one time. The chain combines TRBV9 with TRBJ1-1; 10 bases are a match to TRBD1. The junction had 5 bases not matched to a gene; V was cut back by 0 bases and J by 6 bases. The length of the CDR3 is 15 residues. Per the germline V gene, CDR1 is SGDLS and CDR2 is YYNGEE. CDR3 region: CASSVVGGQGAEAFF. The CDR3 DNA is TGTGCCAGCAGCGTAGTTGGAGGACAGGGGGCTGAAGCTTTCTTT.

This sequence joins TRBV11-3 and TRBJ2-7; 10 bases fit TRBD1. The CDR3 totals 16 residues. J gave up 3 bases and V 2 bases, and 7 bases lay outside the gene matches. CDR1 and CDR2 (germline): SGHNT, YENEEA. The CDR3, as DNA: TGTGCCAGCAGCTTATATATCAGGGACAGGGGCTACGAGCAGTACTTC. This gives the protein CASSLYIRDRGYEQYF.

This clone was observed a handful of times. This sequence joins TRBV19 and TRBJ1-1; 7 nucleotides match TRBD1. Per the germline V gene, CDR1 is LNHDA and CDR2 is SQIVND (reference sequence). The junction had 10 bases not matched to a gene; V was cut back by 5 bases and J by 4 bases. The CDR3 has 15 amino acids. CDR3 in amino acids: CASSPRQGVSTEAFF. The CDR3, as DNA: TGTGCCAGTAGTCCGAGGCAGGGGGTTAGCACTGAAGCTTTCTTT.

The V and J genes are TRBV27 and TRBJ2-7; weak D call: TRBD2 (7 bases). This CDR3 contains 14 residues. V was trimmed by 2 bases and J by 3 bases, leaving 11 bases between them. Germline V gene data show CDR1 as MNHEY and CDR2 as SMNVEV (reference sequence). CDR3 DNA sequence: TGTGCCAGCAGTTTAGGAGGGGGGGACTACGAGCAGTACTTC. Its protein is CASSLGGGDYEQYF.

The CDR3, as DNA: TGTGCCAGCAGCTTGATCGGTCGTACCTCCTACGAGCAGTACTTC. It yields the protein CASSLIGRTSYEQYF. The rearrangement uses TRBV5-6 and TRBJ2-7; D not resolved. This CDR3 contains 15 residues. Germline CDR1 and CDR2: SGHDT and YYEEEE. The V end was cut by 1 base, the J end by 0 bases, with 11 bases between.

The genes are TRBV18 and TRBJ1-4; a possible D gene is TRBD1 (6 bases). Trimming stripped 2 bases from V and 0 bases from J, with 16 bases between. This CDR3 region has 18 residues. The germline V gene has CDR1 KGHSH and CDR2 LQKENI. This CDR3 is CASSPKLQGIATNEKLFF. The CDR3, as DNA: TGTGCCAGCTCACCAAAGTTGCAGGGGATTGCAACTAATGAAAAACTGTTTTTT.

The chain employs TRBV14 and TRBJ2-6; perhaps TRBD2 as D (6 bases). Germline CDR1 is SGHDN and CDR2 is FVKESK. This CDR3 is built from 17 residues. Between the trimmed V and J ends, which lost 4 bases and 1 base, there was a span of 14 bases. The CDR3 DNA reads TGTGCCAGCAGCCGGATTTTGGGGACTTCTGGGGCCAACGTCCTGACTTTC. This translates into CASSRILGTSGANVLTF. Looking up the rest from reference TRBV14 and TRBJ2-6 gives the full variable domain: EAGVTQFPSHSVIEKGQTVTLRCDPISGHDNLYWYRRVMGKEIKFLLHFVKESKQDESGMPNNRFLAERTGGTYSTLKVQPAELEDSGVYFCASSRILGTSGANVLTFGAGSRLTVL.

The V call is TRBV4-3, the J call TRBJ1-2, with D unclear. Trimming removed 0 bases at V and 8 bases at J, with 10 bases between. This CDR3 is 13 amino acids long. Germline-derived CDR1 and CDR2 are LGHNA and YSLEER. Here the CDR3 DNA reads TGCGCCAGCAGCCAAGATCGAAGGGAGGGCTACACCTTC. The encoded protein is CASSQDRREGYTF.

This sequence joins TRBV28 and TRBJ2-7; 12 bases align to TRBD1. Germline CDR1 reads MDHEN; CDR2 reads SYDVKM. The CDR3 consists of 16 residues. Trimming took 6 bases from V and 3 from J; bases not matched to a gene: 9. This chain's CDR3 is CASRPPGTGGSYEQYF. Written as DNA, the CDR3 is TGTGCCAGCAGACCACCCGGGACAGGGGGCAGCTACGAGCAGTACTTC.

This clone was picked up one time. The chain is built from TRBV19 and TRBJ1-1, with D tentatively TRBD1 (5 bases). Germline V gene lookup returns CDR1 LNHDA and CDR2 SQIVND (reference sequence). The CDR3 runs to 16 residues. V was pared by 2 bases and J by 0 bases, with 13 bases between. The CDR3 DNA reads as TGTGCCAGTAGTATAATTGGGGCAACAATGAACACTGAAGCTTTCTTT. Its translation is CASSIIGATMNTEAFF.

The rearrangement uses TRBV7-2 and TRBJ1-1; perhaps TRBD1 as D (5 bases). CDR1 and CDR2 (germline): SGHTA, FQGNSA. The CDR3 consists of 14 residues. The V and J ends lost 3 bases and 1 base respectively, with 9 bases between them. The CDR3: CASSFQGSNTEAFF. The DNA for the CDR3 is TGTGCCAGCAGCTTCCAGGGCTCGAACACTGAAGCTTTCTTT.

This sequence joins TRBV11-3 and TRBJ2-7; D is possibly TRBD2 (6 bases). Germline values: CDR1 SGHNT, CDR2 YENEEA. The CDR3 contains 16 residues. The germline V and J ends were trimmed by 1 base and 2 bases, with 15 bases remaining between them. CDR3 in DNA: TGTGCCAGCAGCTTAGGCGCAGGGACTGGTGCCTACGAGCAGTACTTC. This codes for CASSLGAGTGAYEQYF.

The rearrangement links TRBV13 to TRBJ2-7; 7 nucleotides align to TRBD1. This CDR3 comprises 15 residues. Trimming cost V 5 bases and J 1 base; bases outside gene matches: 8. Germline lookup yields CDR1 PRHDT and CDR2 FYEKMQ (reference sequence). The CDR3 coding sequence is TGTGCCAGCAGCCAAAGGACAGGTGTTTCCTACGAGCAGTACTTC. Translation gives CASSQRTGVSYEQYF.

The gene calls are TRBV28 and TRBJ1-1; TRBD1 agrees at 7 bases. V shed 1 base and J 11 bases; nucleotides not matched to a gene: 7. This CDR3 is 13 amino acids long. Germline CDR1 reads MDHEN; CDR2 reads SYDVKM. The CDR3 sequence is CASSLSPGTEAFF. The CDR3 DNA reads as TGTGCCAGCAGTTTATCACCAGGGACAGAGGCTTTCTTT.

The chain links TRBV20-1 to TRBJ1-6, with 10 bases lining up with TRBD1. The CDR3 has 16 amino acids. Germline assignment: CDR1 DFQATT and CDR2 SNEGSKA (reference sequence). V lost 3 bases, J lost 8 bases, and 10 bases stayed unmatched. The CDR3 DNA reads TGCAGTGCTAGTTTAGGGGACAGGGGAGATGATTCACCCCTCCACTTT. Translated, it gives CSASLGDRGDDSPLHF.